The clone carrying this T cell receptor (beta chain) was detected ten times or more. Its antigen is as yet unknown. The sample is drawn from a study of T cells in Graves' hyperthyroidism and ophthalmopathy. The study, taken as a whole, reports: Ophthalmopathy stood apart from stable hyperthyroidism in a 13 V-J model.

Amplification targeted TCR beta CDR3 regions from RNA transcripts. HTBI primers were employed in a first-round RT-PCR of the TCR CDR3. TCRdb called the multiplex PCR reads again in MiXCR, with one record for every CDR3 protein. The sample gives under 400,000 distinct CDR3 sequences, about 15% of which show up once; roughly 31% is in the top ten. V lost 6 bases, J lost 7 bases, and 13 bases lay in between. Per the germline V gene, CDR1 is MDHEN and CDR2 is SYDVKM. This CDR3 has 12 residues. If no ophthalmopathy progression occurred within 18 months, Graves' hyperthyroidism was stable. With a duration under 2 months, the hyperthyroidism was newly diagnosed in patients aged 18 to 65.

The sequence was collected from a man aged 30 to 39 with Graves' hyperthyroidism. The chain links TRBV28 to TRBJ2-7; tentatively, D is TRBD1 (6 bases). The specimen sequenced was blood. Here the CDR3 DNA reads TGTGCCAGCAGCAGGGGACCCTCGGAGCAGTACTTC. Its protein is CASSRGPSEQYF. Using reference TRBV28 and TRBJ2-7 for the parts outside the CDR3, the full variable domain is DVKVTQSSRYLVKRTGEKVFLECVQDMDHENMFWYRQDPGLGLRLIYFSYDVKMKEKGDIPEGYSVSREKKERFSLILESASTNQTSMYLCASSRGPSEQYFGPGTRLTVT.